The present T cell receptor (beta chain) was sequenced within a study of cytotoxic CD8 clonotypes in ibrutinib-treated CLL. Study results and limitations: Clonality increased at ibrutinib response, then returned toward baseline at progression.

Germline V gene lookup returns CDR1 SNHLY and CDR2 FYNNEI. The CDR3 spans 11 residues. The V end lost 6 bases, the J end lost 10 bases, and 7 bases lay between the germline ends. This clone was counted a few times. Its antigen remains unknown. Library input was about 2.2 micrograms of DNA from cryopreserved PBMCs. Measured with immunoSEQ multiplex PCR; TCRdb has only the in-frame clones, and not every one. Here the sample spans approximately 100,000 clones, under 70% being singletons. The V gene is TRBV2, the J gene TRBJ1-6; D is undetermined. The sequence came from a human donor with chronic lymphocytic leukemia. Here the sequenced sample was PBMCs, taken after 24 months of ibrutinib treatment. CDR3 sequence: CASRSGSPLHF. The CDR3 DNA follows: TGTGCCAGCAGGTCTGGGTCACCCCTCCACTTT.